Listed below are T cell receptor beta chains from one sample, sequenced in a study of blood T cell repertoires in COVID-19. Profiled with immunoSEQ multiplex PCR; TCRdb holds only in-frame clones, not every one. The sample shows roughly 250,000 clones, about 80% of them seen only once. Input material: peripheral blood. These receptors all come from a human donor in a cohort sampled during active COVID-19. Both conserved end residues are part of each CDR3. Fields, in order: CDR3 length, V gene, J gene, D gene, CDR3 protein, CDR3 DNA. A D gene is named only where the DNA matches it firmly.

length: 16; V: TRBV5-5; J: TRBJ1-3; D: NA; CDR3: CASSLHPESSGNTIYF; DNA: TGTGCCAGCAGCTTGCATCCTGAGTCCTCTGGAAACACCATATATTTT
length: 16; V: TRBV4-1; J: TRBJ2-2; D: TRBD2; CDR3: CASSPWTSANTGELFF; DNA: TGCGCCAGCAGCCCCTGGACTAGCGCGAACACCGGGGAGCTGTTTTTT
length: 13; V: TRBV19; J: TRBJ1-3; D: NA; CDR3: CASSGTQRDTIYF; DNA: TGTGCCAGTAGTGGGACACAACGGGACACCATATATTTT
length: 12; V: TRBV11-2; J: TRBJ2-7; D: TRBD1; CDR3: CASSRNRGEQYF; DNA: TGTGCCAGCAGCCGAAACAGGGGCGAGCAGTACTTC
length: 14; V: TRBV27; J: TRBJ2-7; D: TRBD2; CDR3: CASRPGLVPYEQYF; DNA: TGTGCCAGCAGACCGGGACTAGTCCCCTACGAGCAGTACTTC
length: 19; V: TRBV4-2; J: TRBJ2-6; D: TRBD1; CDR3: CASSPNPGQGLSGANVLTF; DNA: TGTGCCAGCAGCCCAAATCCGGGACAGGGCCTCTCTGGGGCCAACGTCCTGACTTTC
length: 15; V: TRBV12-5; J: TRBJ2-3; D: TRBD2; CDR3: CASGFPSGSVNTQYF; DNA: TGTGCTAGTGGTTTCCCTAGCGGGAGTGTAAATACGCAGTATTTT
length: 14; V: TRBV6-5; J: TRBJ1-2; D: TRBD1; CDR3: CASSRTGGGGGYTF; DNA: TGTGCCAGCAGTCGCACAGGGGGCGGCGGTGGCTACACCTTC
length: 11; V: TRBV20-1; J: TRBJ2-5; D: NA; CDR3: CSANNQETQYF; DNA: TGCAGTGCCAACAACCAAGAGACCCAGTACTTC
length: 16; V: TRBV7-8; J: TRBJ2-2; D: TRBD2; CDR3: CASSFIAGGFTGELFF; DNA: TGTGCCAGCAGCTTTATAGCGGGAGGGTTTACCGGGGAGCTGTTTTTT
length: 13; V: TRBV6-5; J: TRBJ1-2; D: NA; CDR3: CASSPLPVYGYTF; DNA: TGTGCCAGCAGTCCCCTGCCGGTGTATGGCTACACCTTC
length: 12; V: TRBV28; J: TRBJ2-7; D: NA; CDR3: CASSTRDYEQYF; DNA: TGTGCCAGCAGTACGCGGGACTACGAGCAGTACTTC
length: 17; V: TRBV9; J: TRBJ2-3; D: TRBD2; CDR3: CASSATSGIRSTDTQYF; DNA: TGTGCCAGCAGCGCAACTAGCGGGATTAGGTCCACAGATACGCAGTATTTT
length: 15; V: TRBV6-2/TRBV6-3; J: TRBJ2-1; D: NA; CDR3: CASSYRGATYNEQFF; DNA: TGTGCCAGCAGTTACCGGGGGGCCACCTACAATGAGCAGTTCTTC
length: 15; V: TRBV7-9; J: TRBJ2-5; D: NA; CDR3: CASSFWEATQETQYF; DNA: TGTGCCAGCAGCTTCTGGGAGGCAACCCAAGAGACCCAGTACTTC
length: 15; V: TRBV5-4; J: TRBJ2-7; D: TRBD2; CDR3: CASSVSSGGLGEQYF; DNA: TGTGCCAGCAGCGTTTCTAGCGGCGGGTTGGGCGAGCAGTACTTC